The entry below gives a single T cell receptor beta chain sequence along with its context. One junction end does not reproduce the germline sequence, and a read error may be involved. Primers used in a second PCR of roughly 7 to 12 cycles were a sample-barcoded 5' primer and a J-beta primer mix. TCRdb fed the 5' RACE reads into MiXCR, producing one record per CDR3 protein. The sample has about 1.6 million distinct CDR3 sequences; 34% are singletons. The data were obtained in a study of blood T cells in healthy people across ages. The CDR3 totals 13 residues. In germline, CDR1 is SEHNR, CDR2 FQNEAQ (reference sequence).

The specimen sequenced was blood. The chain recombines TRBV7-9 with TRBJ2-5, with D unclear. This clonotype originated in a woman younger than 45 in good health. CDR3 DNA sequence: TGTGCCAGCAGCACACAGATAGAAGAGGCCCAGTACTTC. This encodes CASSTQIEEAQYF.